These T cell receptor beta chains were read from a single sample in a study of identical twins. TCRdb independently ran MiXCR on the 5' RACE reads; one entry per CDR3 protein. This table has roughly 710,000 distinct CDR3 sequences, 5.5% to 6.5% appearing once. The source material was naive T cells sorted from blood. The receptors here all came from a man aged 18 to 29 in good health. CDR3s include the opening cysteine and the closing phenylalanine or tryptophan. D genes are given only for firm matches. The size of a clone is reported for some rows only, either as once, few or many, or as a class for expanded clones.

TRBV5-1	TRBJ2-2	many	TRBD2	TGCGCCAGCAGCAGCCGGACTAGCGGGAGTAGCACCGGGGAGCTGTTTTTT	CASSSRTSGSSTGELFF
TRBV15	TRBJ2-5	few	NA	TGTGCCACCAGCAGAGCGGCCGGGAGTTACGAGACCCAGTACTTC	CATSRAAGSYETQYF
TRBV9	TRBJ1-1	many	NA	TGTGCCAGCAGCGTTAGGGAGAACACTGAAGCTTTCTTT	CASSVRENTEAFF
TRBV28	TRBJ2-2	many	TRBD2	TGCGCCAGCAGCCTGGGACTAGCGGGAGACACCGGGGAGCTGTTTTTT	CASSLGLAGDTGELFF
TRBV4-1	TRBJ1-2	NA	TRBD1	TGCGCCAGCAGCCGCCCGGGACAGGGGCATGGCTACACCTTC	CASSRPGQGHGYTF
TRBV29-1	TRBJ2-1	many	NA	TGCAGCGTAGGATTCGTGGTTCCGCGTTACGATGAGCAGTTCTTC	CSVGFVVPRYDEQFF
TRBV9	TRBJ2-7	many	NA	TGTGCCAGCAGCGTAGATGCCCCGTCTTACGAGCAGTACTTC	CASSVDAPSYEQYF
TRBV3-1	TRBJ2-1	once	TRBD2	TGTGCCAGCAGCCAGGCCCGACTAGCGGGTCACAATGAGCAGTTCTTC	CASSQARLAGHNEQFF
TRBV19	TRBJ2-7	NA	NA	TGTGCCAGTAGTATAGGACACAGGGCCTACGAGCAGTACTTC	CASSIGHRAYEQYF
TRBV9	TRBJ2-7	NA	TRBD1	TGTGCCAGCAGCGTCGGGACAGAGAACTACGAGCAGTACTTC	CASSVGTENYEQYF
TRBV20-1	TRBJ2-7	many	TRBD2	TGCAGTGCAGTTACAGGGTTGGCGGGGGGGAGCGAGCAGTACTTC	CSAVTGLAGGSEQYF
TRBV5-1	TRBJ2-3	many	TRBD2	TGCGCCAGCAGCTTGGCCGGGACTAGCGGGGCAGATACGCAGTATTTT	CASSLAGTSGADTQYF
TRBV4-1	TRBJ1-1	few	NA	TGCGCCAGCAGCCCGGCGGGCCCCCACACTGAAGCTTTCTTT	CASSPAGPHTEAFF
TRBV9	TRBJ1-1	many	NA	TGTGCCGGGCAGGAGGGGATGAACACTGAAGCTTTCTTT	CAGQEGMNTEAFF
TRBV2	TRBJ2-7	NA	TRBD2	TGTGCCAGCCTAGGAAGCGGGAGCTCCTACGAGCAGTACTTC	CASLGSGSSYEQYF
TRBV12-3/TRBV12-4	TRBJ2-7	many	TRBD1	TGTGCCAGCACTAGGACAGGGGGAATCCCTGGCGAGCAGTACTTC	CASTRTGGIPGEQYF
TRBV12-3/TRBV12-4	TRBJ1-6	NA	TRBD1	TGTGCCAGCAGTTTAGGGTCCAGGGGGGGGAATTCACCCCTCCACTTT	CASSLGSRGGNSPLHF
TRBV6-1	TRBJ2-1	few	NA	TGTGCCAGCAGCCCAGGCGGTTTGGGGAAGAATGAGCAGTTCTTC	CASSPGGLGKNEQFF
TRBV18	TRBJ2-1	NA	NA	TGTGCCAACTCACCACGGTCAGCAGATACCAAGTTCTTC	CANSPRSADTKFF
TRBV19	TRBJ1-1	many	NA	TGTGCCAGTAGTATTCCTCCTGGGCGGAACACTGAAGCTTTCTTT	CASSIPPGRNTEAFF
TRBV13	TRBJ2-2	many	TRBD2	TGTGCCAGCAGCTTCCTTACAAGCGGGAGAAGCGGGGAGCTGTTTTTT	CASSFLTSGRSGELFF
TRBV30	TRBJ1-4	NA	NA	TGTGCCTGGAGTGTATCCGGTCAGGGTAATGAAAAACTGTTTTTT	CAWSVSGQGNEKLFF
TRBV7-2	TRBJ2-7	many	TRBD2	TGTGCCAGCAGCTTAGGTAGCGGGAATACCTACGAGCAGTACTTC	CASSLGSGNTYEQYF
TRBV5-5	TRBJ2-3	many	NA	TGTGCCAGCTCGCAGCTCACTAGCAGAGTAACAGATACGCAGTATTTT	CASSQLTSRVTDTQYF
TRBV4-1	TRBJ2-1	many	TRBD2	TGCGCCAGCAGCCAAGATCGATATGAGCGGGAGGGCCCTCGGTCCTACAATGAGCAGTTCTTC	CASSQDRYEREGPRSYNEQFF
TRBV27	TRBJ2-7	few	TRBD2	TGTGCCAGCAGTTCTAGCGGGAAATACGAGCAGTACTTC	CASSSSGKYEQYF
TRBV20-1	TRBJ1-5	many	NA	TGCAGTGCTGCGTCGGGTGGCAATCAGCCCCAGCATTTT	CSAASGGNQPQHF
TRBV20-1	TRBJ2-7	few	NA	TGCAGTGCTCCTAGCGCGTACGAGCAGTACTTC	CSAPSAYEQYF
TRBV7-9	TRBJ1-2	many	TRBD1	TGTGCCAGCAGTCCACAGGGGTATGGCTACACCTTC	CASSPQGYGYTF
TRBV6-2/TRBV6-3	TRBJ1-6	many	NA	TGTGCCAGCACCGACAGGCCCGCGGCGAAGACCCTCCACTTT	CASTDRPAAKTLHF
TRBV11-2	TRBJ2-2	many	TRBD1	TGTGCCAGCAGCACGTGGACAGGGGACACCGGGGAGCTGTTTTTT	CASSTWTGDTGELFF
TRBV29-1	TRBJ2-7	few	NA	TGCAGCGTGCGGACAGCCTCCTACGAGCAGTACTTC	CSVRTASYEQYF
TRBV6-5	TRBJ1-2	many	TRBD1	TGTGCCAGCAGTTTACAGGGGCCGATAAGCTATGGCTACACCTTC	CASSLQGPISYGYTF
TRBV12-3/TRBV12-4	TRBJ2-3	NA	NA	TGTGCCAGCAGCCCAAGGGAGGGGGGAGTCCACACAGATACGCAGTATTTT	CASSPREGGVHTDTQYF
TRBV18	TRBJ2-7	NA	NA	TGTGCCAGCTCACTCTCGGCGGTGGACAACTACGAGCAGTACTTC	CASSLSAVDNYEQYF
TRBV25-1	TRBJ2-2	NA	NA	TGTGCCAGCAAATACCGGGCCACCGGGGAGCTGTTTTTT	CASKYRATGELFF
TRBV18	TRBJ2-5	few	NA	TGTGCCAGCTCACCACCAGGCCCCCAAGAGACCCAGTACTTC	CASSPPGPQETQYF
TRBV11-1	TRBJ2-1	NA	TRBD2	TGTGCCAGCAGCTTAGCCCCCGGACTAGCGGGAGCTTACAATGAGCAGTTCTTC	CASSLAPGLAGAYNEQFF
TRBV9	TRBJ2-1	NA	TRBD1	TGTGCCAGCAGCTGGGACAGGAGCTACAATGAGCAGTTCTTC	CASSWDRSYNEQFF
TRBV7-2	TRBJ2-5	few	TRBD2	TGTGCCAGCAGCTTAGCCGGGACTAGCCACCAAGAGACCCAGTACTTC	CASSLAGTSHQETQYF
TRBV7-9	TRBJ2-7	NA	NA	TGTGCCAGCAGCTTCCCCTACGGTCCCTACGAGCAGTACTTC	CASSFPYGPYEQYF
TRBV7-2	TRBJ2-7	few	TRBD1	TGTGCCAGCAGCTTCCACTCGGGACAGGTCTACGAGCAGTACTTC	CASSFHSGQVYEQYF
TRBV29-1	TRBJ1-1	many	NA	TGCAGCGTTGGGCCGACTGAAGCTTTCTTT	CSVGPTEAFF
TRBV27	TRBJ2-1	many	NA	TGTGCCAGCAGTTTCATTCGGCCCAGAATGGAGGAGGAGCAGTTCTTC	CASSFIRPRMEEEQFF
TRBV11-3	TRBJ2-1	NA	TRBD2	TGTGCCAGCAGCTTAGGTAGCGGGATGAACAATGAGCAGTTCTTC	CASSLGSGMNNEQFF
TRBV5-1	TRBJ1-2	few	TRBD1	TGCGCCAGCAGCCCGGACAGGGATGACTATGGCTACACCTTC	CASSPDRDDYGYTF